The subject of this entry is one TCR beta chain. What it binds is not known. CDR1 is SGHRS and CDR2 is YFSETQ in the germline V gene. The CDR3 covers 15 residues. The data were obtained in a study of T cells expressing NK-cell markers. The TCR beta cDNA came from 5'RACE template switching with UMIs. One entry per CDR3 protein, without DNA, is what TCRdb gives after re-calling the 5' RACE reads. The sample totals some 340,000 distinct CDR3 sequences; its top ten clones hold 5.2%. Study-level results: The share of CD8+ T cells held by dominant NKG2C+ clonotypes was roughly 1.0-7.5% in about six donors.

This chain links TRBV5-1 with TRBJ1-2; lacking DNA, the TRBD1 call made by TCRdb goes unchecked. The specimen sequenced was blood T cells: a sorted CD56 or NKG2C T cell subset, CD4+ or CD8+ T cells, or bulk PBMC T cells (not recorded which). This clonotype was sampled from a man aged 18 to 69 in good health. The CDR3 loop is CASSGRGPGVYGYTF.